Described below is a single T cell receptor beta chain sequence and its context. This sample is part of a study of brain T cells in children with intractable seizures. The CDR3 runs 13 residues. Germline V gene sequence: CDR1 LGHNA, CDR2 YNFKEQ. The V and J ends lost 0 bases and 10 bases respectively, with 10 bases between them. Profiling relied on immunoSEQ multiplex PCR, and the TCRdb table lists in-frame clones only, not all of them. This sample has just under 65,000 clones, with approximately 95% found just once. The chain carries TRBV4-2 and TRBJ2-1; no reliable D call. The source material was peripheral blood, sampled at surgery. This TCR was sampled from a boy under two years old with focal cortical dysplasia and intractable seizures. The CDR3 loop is CASSQDRDWEQFF. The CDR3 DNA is TGTGCCAGCAGCCAAGATAGGGATTGGGAGCAGTTCTTC.